This is a list of T cell receptor beta chains from one sample in a study of cytomegalovirus exposure and HLA in healthy donors. Using immunoSEQ multiplex PCR, the repertoire was profiled, and TCRdb retains in-frame clones only, with some absent. This table has tens of thousands of clones, 63% appearing once. The sequencing sample was made of PBMCs. These receptors all stem from a middle-aged woman in good health and CMV-seropositive. Each CDR3 is given with its conserved first and last residue. D genes are given only for firm matches. Some rows mark clone size as missing; the rest say once, few, many or name a class of expanded clone.

>TRBV18|TRBJ2-1|once|NA
TGTGCCAGCTCACTGATAGCGGATTCCTACAATGAGCAGTTCTTC
CASSLIADSYNEQFF
>TRBV5-4|TRBJ2-3|NA|TRBD2
TGTGCCAGCGGGCCAGGCGGGAGGGCAGGAGATACGCAGTATTTT
CASGPGGRAGDTQYF
>TRBV4-1|TRBJ1-1|NA|NA
TGCGCCAGCAGCCAAGTTGCGGGTGTGAACACTGAAGCTTTCTTT
CASSQVAGVNTEAFF
>TRBV5-1|TRBJ2-7|NA|TRBD1
TGCGCCAGCACAGCTGGGACAGGGCTCTACGAGCAGTACTTC
CASTAGTGLYEQYF
>TRBV7-9|TRBJ1-2|NA|NA
TGTGCCAGCAGCTTAGGCGGCAGCTTAAACTATGGCTACACCTTC
CASSLGGSLNYGYTF
>TRBV5-6|TRBJ2-1|NA|NA
TGTGCCAGCAGCTTCTGGACTTTCGAATACAATGAGCAGTTCTTC
CASSFWTFEYNEQFF
>TRBV28|TRBJ2-2|once|NA
TGTGCCAGCAGTTTTCACATTCCCGGGGAGCTGTTTTTT
CASSFHIPGELFF
>TRBV2|TRBJ1-1|few|TRBD1
TGTGCCAGCAGTGATAGACAGGGGTGGTCCACTGAAGCTTTCTTT
CASSDRQGWSTEAFF
>TRBV19|TRBJ2-5|NA|TRBD1
TGTGCCAGTAGTGGATCTGGACAGGGACGGACCCAGTACTTC
CASSGSGQGRTQYF
>TRBV7-9|TRBJ1-1|once|TRBD1
TGTGCCAGCCTTAGACAGGGGCGAAGCACTGAAGCTTTCTTT
CASLRQGRSTEAFF
>TRBV9|TRBJ2-2|NA|TRBD2
TGTGCCAGCAGGGGGTCTAGCGGGAGTACCGGGGAGCTGTTTTTT
CASRGSSGSTGELFF
>TRBV2|TRBJ2-7|NA|NA
TGTGCCAGCAGTGAACGCGGTGGCGCGTACTTC
CASSERGGAYF
>TRBV29-1|TRBJ2-5|NA|NA
TGCAGCGTTGAAATAGGGAGAAGAGAGACCCAGTACTTC
CSVEIGRRETQYF
>TRBV18|TRBJ1-1|NA|TRBD1
TGTGCCAGCTCACAGGGACAGGGGGCTCTGAACACTGAAGCTTTCTTT
CASSQGQGALNTEAFF
>TRBV7-9|TRBJ2-1|few|TRBD2
TGTGCCAGCAGCTTATTACTAGCGGTAAATGAGCAGTTCTTC
CASSLLLAVNEQFF
>TRBV28|TRBJ1-4|NA|NA
TGTGCCAGCAGTTTAACAGGCCCCAATGAAAAACTGTTTTTT
CASSLTGPNEKLFF
>TRBV27|TRBJ2-7|NA|NA
TGTGCCAGCAGTTTCGGGCAGGGAGGATTTAACGAGCAGTACTTC
CASSFGQGGFNEQYF
>TRBV9|TRBJ1-1|NA|NA
TGTGCCAGCAGCGATCTTAACACTGAAGCTTTCTTT
CASSDLNTEAFF
>TRBV28|TRBJ1-4|NA|NA
TGTGCCAGCAGTCAACAGGGTGAAAAACTGTTTTTT
CASSQQGEKLFF
>TRBV28|TRBJ2-7|few|TRBD1
TGTGCCAGCAGCCTTCAGGGGGCCCCCCCGCGGCGGTACTTC
CASSLQGAPPRRYF
>TRBV5-1|TRBJ2-7|NA|NA
TGCGCCAGCAGCCGAGGAGGCGGGAATGGCGAGCAGTACTTC
CASSRGGGNGEQYF
>TRBV14|TRBJ1-2|NA|NA
TGTGCCAGCAGCCAAGATCGACAGCCTGTTACCTATGGCTACACCTTC
CASSQDRQPVTYGYTF
>TRBV7-2|TRBJ1-5|NA|NA
TGTGCCAGCAGCTTACTCAGGGGCTATCAGCCCCAGCATTTT
CASSLLRGYQPQHF
>TRBV13|TRBJ2-7|few|TRBD1
TGTGCCAGCAAGCTGGGTAGGACAGGGCGAACCTACGAGCAGTACTTC
CASKLGRTGRTYEQYF
>TRBV7-2|TRBJ2-7|NA|NA
TGTGCCAGCAGCTTAGGGCAGGTTGCCTACGAGCAGTACTTC
CASSLGQVAYEQYF
>TRBV10-3|TRBJ2-7|NA|TRBD2
TGTGCCATCAGTGAGCGCGGGACTAGCTGGGACGAGCAGTACTTC
CAISERGTSWDEQYF
>TRBV2|TRBJ2-7|NA|TRBD2
TGTGCCAGCGAGAGGCAGCGGGACGGTACCTACGAGCAGTACTTC
CASERQRDGTYEQYF
>TRBV7-9|TRBJ1-2|NA|NA
TGTGCCAGCAGCCTAGGGGCCCCGACAGGATCAACCGGCTATGGCTACACCTTC
CASSLGAPTGSTGYGYTF
>TRBV5-4|TRBJ2-3|NA|TRBD2
TGTGCCAGCAGCCAAGGCGGGAGGTCTAGCACAGATACGCAGTATTTT
CASSQGGRSSTDTQYF
>TRBV5-4|TRBJ1-1|few|TRBD1
TGTGCCAGCAGGGGACAGGAAAACACTGAAGCTTTCTTT
CASRGQENTEAFF
>TRBV2|TRBJ2-7|few|TRBD1
TGTGCCAGCAACCGGGACAGGGTTGACGAGCAGTACTTC
CASNRDRVDEQYF
>TRBV28|TRBJ1-1|NA|NA
TGTGCCAGCAGTCCCGGGGGGGGTGAGACTGAAGCTTTCTTT
CASSPGGGETEAFF
>TRBV18|TRBJ2-2|NA|TRBD2
TGTGCCAGCTCACTCACTAGCGGGAGCGGCACCGGGGAGCTGTTTTTT
CASSLTSGSGTGELFF
>TRBV11-2|TRBJ2-1|few|NA
TGTGCCAGCAGCTTCCCCCTAGCGCCTGCCCCGTTCTTC
CASSFPLAPAPFF
>TRBV2|TRBJ1-2|few|TRBD1
TGTGCCAGCAGTGACACTATTATAGGGGACAGCGGAACTAACTATGGCTACACCTTC
CASSDTIIGDSGTNYGYTF
>TRBV18|TRBJ1-1|NA|NA
TGTGCCAGCTCACCCGCAGGGTTAGACACTGAAGCTTTCTTT
CASSPAGLDTEAFF
>TRBV7-9|TRBJ2-7|NA|NA
TGTGCCAGCAGCCCGTTCGCGGGGTCAGGAGAGCAGTACTTC
CASSPFAGSGEQYF
>TRBV9|TRBJ2-7|few|NA
TGTGCCAGCAGCGTAGCCTCCTATTCCTACGAGCAGTACTTC
CASSVASYSYEQYF
>TRBV7-7|TRBJ2-5|NA|NA
TGTGCCAGCAGCTTAGGGGGCTCACCGGGGACCCAGTACTTC
CASSLGGSPGTQYF
>TRBV14|TRBJ2-7|few|NA
TGTGCCAGCAGCCGAAATCAGGGGTCCTACGAGCAGTACTTC
CASSRNQGSYEQYF
>TRBV30|TRBJ2-5|few|TRBD2
TGTGCCTGGAGCGTAGGACTAGCGGGAGGGCCATGGGGAGAGACCCAGTACTTC
CAWSVGLAGGPWGETQYF
>TRBV30|TRBJ1-2|NA|NA
TGTGCCTGGAGTGTACGATTCAGGGATGGCTACACCTTC
CAWSVRFRDGYTF
>TRBV18|TRBJ2-7|few|TRBD2
TGTGCCAGCTCACCACCAGGGAGGGATTTTTCCTACGAGCAGTACTTC
CASSPPGRDFSYEQYF
>TRBV10-3|TRBJ2-7|few|NA
TGTGCCATCAGTGCTGAGCGTGCCGACTACGAGCAGTACTTC
CAISAERADYEQYF
>TRBV28|TRBJ1-5|NA|NA
TGTGCCAGCAGTTTTTACGGGAGTGGCGGTTTGTATAGCAATCAGCCCCAGCATTTT
CASSFYGSGGLYSNQPQHF
>TRBV6-4|TRBJ2-5|NA|NA
TGTGCCAGCAGTGACTCCCCCGATGTCAACTTCCAAGAGACCCAGTACTTC
CASSDSPDVNFQETQYF
>TRBV27|TRBJ2-7|NA|NA
TGTGCCAGCAGACCTCTGACTGCATACGAGGGTGAGCAGTACTTC
CASRPLTAYEGEQYF
>TRBV27|TRBJ1-6|few|NA
TGTGCCAGCAGCTCTAGGACATTCCTCTATAATTCACCCCTCCACTTT
CASSSRTFLYNSPLHF
>TRBV9|TRBJ1-2|NA|NA
TGTGCCAGCAGCGTAGTCCCAGGGGCTAGCTATGGCTACACCTTC
CASSVVPGASYGYTF
>TRBV13|TRBJ2-5|few|TRBD2
TGTGCCAGCAGCTTTAGCGTAGCCCGGACTAGCGGCAACCAAGAGACCCAGTACTTC
CASSFSVARTSGNQETQYF